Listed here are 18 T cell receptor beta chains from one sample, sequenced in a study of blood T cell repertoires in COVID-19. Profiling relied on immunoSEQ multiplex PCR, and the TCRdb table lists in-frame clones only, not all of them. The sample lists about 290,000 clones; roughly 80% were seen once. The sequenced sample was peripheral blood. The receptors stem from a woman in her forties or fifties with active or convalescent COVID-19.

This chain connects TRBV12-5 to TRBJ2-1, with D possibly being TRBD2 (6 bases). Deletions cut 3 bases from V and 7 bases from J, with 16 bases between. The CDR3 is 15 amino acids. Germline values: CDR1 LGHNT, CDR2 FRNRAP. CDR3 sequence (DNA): TGTGCTAGTGGTTTTCCCAGTAGCGGACGGAATGAGCAGTTCTTC. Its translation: CASGFPSSGRNEQFF.

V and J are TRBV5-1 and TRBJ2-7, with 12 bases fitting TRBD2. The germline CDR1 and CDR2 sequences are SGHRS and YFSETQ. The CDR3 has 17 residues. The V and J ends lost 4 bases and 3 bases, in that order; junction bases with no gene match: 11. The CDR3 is CASSPGLAGNRNYEQYF. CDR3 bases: TGCGCCAGCAGCCCAGGACTAGCGGGAAACCGCAACTACGAGCAGTACTTC. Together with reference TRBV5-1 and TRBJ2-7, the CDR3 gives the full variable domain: KAGVTQTPRYLIKTRGQQVTLSCSPISGHRSVSWYQQTPGQGLQFLFEYFSETQRNKGNFPGRFSGRQFSNSRSEMNVSTLELGDSALYLCASSPGLAGNRNYEQYFGPGTRLTVT.

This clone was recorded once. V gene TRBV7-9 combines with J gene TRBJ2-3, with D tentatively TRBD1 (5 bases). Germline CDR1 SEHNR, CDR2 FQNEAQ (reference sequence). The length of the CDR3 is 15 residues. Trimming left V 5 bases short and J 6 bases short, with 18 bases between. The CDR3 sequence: CASSPVQGPGDTQYF. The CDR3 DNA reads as TGTGCCAGCAGCCCCGTTCAGGGTCCTGGGGATACGCAGTATTTT.

In nucleotides, the CDR3 is TGTGCCAGCAGGCCCCAGGGGGGAACCTACGAGCAGTACTTC. Its translation: CASRPQGGTYEQYF. The chain combines TRBV27 with TRBJ2-7, with D perhaps matching TRBD1 (7 bases). The CDR3 covers 14 residues. V shed 6 bases and J shed 2 bases, with 14 bases lying between them. In germline, CDR1 is MNHEY, CDR2 SMNVEV (reference sequence).

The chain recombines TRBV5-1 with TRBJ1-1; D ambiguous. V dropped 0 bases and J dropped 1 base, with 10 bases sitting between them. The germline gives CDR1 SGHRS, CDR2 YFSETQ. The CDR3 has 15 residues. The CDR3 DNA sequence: TGCGCCAGCAGCTTGGCCGCGAGGGAGAACACTGAAGCTTTCTTT. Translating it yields CASSLAARENTEAFF.

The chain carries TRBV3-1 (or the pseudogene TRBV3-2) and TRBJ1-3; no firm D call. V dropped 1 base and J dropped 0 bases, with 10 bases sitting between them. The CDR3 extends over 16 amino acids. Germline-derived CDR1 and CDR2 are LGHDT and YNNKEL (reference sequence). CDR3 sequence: CASSQGRIRSGNTIYF. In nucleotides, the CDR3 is TGTGCCAGCAGCCAAGGGCGGATACGCTCTGGAAACACCATATATTTT.

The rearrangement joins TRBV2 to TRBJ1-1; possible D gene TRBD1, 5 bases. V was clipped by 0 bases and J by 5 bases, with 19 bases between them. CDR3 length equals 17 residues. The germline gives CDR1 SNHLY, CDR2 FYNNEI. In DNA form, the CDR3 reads TGTGCCAGCAGTGAAGCGGGACGAGGCGGGGGGAAGACTGAAGCTTTCTTT. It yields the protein CASSEAGRGGGKTEAFF.

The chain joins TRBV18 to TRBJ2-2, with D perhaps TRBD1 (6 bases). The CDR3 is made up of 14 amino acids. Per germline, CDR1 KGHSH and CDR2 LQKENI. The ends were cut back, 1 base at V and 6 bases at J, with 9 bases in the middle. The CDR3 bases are TGTGCCAGCTCACCACAAAACAGGGCCGGGGAGCTGTTTTTT. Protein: CASSPQNRAGELFF.

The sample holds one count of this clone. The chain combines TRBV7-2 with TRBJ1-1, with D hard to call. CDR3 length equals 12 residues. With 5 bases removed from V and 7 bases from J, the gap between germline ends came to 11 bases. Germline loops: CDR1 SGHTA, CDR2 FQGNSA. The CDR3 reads CASSPDWYEAFF. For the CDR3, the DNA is TGTGCCAGCAGCCCAGACTGGTATGAAGCTTTCTTT. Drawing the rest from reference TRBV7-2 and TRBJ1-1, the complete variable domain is GAGVSQSPSNKVTEKGKDVELRCDPISGHTALYWYRQSLGQGLEFLIYFQGNSAPDKSGLPSDRFSAERTGGSVSTLTIQRTQQEDSAVYLCASSPDWYEAFFGQGTRLTVV.

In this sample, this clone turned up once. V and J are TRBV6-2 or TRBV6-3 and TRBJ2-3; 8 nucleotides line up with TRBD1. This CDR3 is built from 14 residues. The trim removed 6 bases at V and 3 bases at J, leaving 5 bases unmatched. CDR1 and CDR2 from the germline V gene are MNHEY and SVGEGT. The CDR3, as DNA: TGTGCCAGCAGCCGGACAGGGAGAACAGATACGCAGTATTTT. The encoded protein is CASSRTGRTDTQYF.

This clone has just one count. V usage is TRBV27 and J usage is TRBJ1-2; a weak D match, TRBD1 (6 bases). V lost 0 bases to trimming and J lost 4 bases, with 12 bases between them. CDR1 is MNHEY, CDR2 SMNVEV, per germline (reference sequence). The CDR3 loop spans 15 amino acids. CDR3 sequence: CASSLSPGQSYGYTF. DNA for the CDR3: TGTGCCAGCAGTTTATCCCCCGGACAGAGCTATGGCTACACCTTC.

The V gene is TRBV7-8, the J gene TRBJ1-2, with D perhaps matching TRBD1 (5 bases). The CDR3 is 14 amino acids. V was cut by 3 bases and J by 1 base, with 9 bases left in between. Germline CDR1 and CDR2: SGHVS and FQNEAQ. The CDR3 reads CASSFGGGNYGYTF. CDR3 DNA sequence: TGTGCCAGCAGCTTCGGGGGGGGTAACTATGGCTACACCTTC.

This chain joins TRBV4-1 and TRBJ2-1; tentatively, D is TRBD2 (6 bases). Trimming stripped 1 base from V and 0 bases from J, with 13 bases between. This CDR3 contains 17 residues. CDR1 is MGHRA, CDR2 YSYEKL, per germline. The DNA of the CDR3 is TGCGCCAGCAGCCAAGGGCTAGCGAGAAGCTCCTACAATGAGCAGTTCTTC. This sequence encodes CASSQGLARSSYNEQFF.

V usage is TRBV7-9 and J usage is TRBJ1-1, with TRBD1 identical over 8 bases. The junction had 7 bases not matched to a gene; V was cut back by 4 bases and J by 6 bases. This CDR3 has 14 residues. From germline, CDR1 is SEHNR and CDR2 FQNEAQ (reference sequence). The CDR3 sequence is CASSSQGASAEAFF. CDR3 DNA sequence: TGTGCCAGCAGCTCGCAGGGGGCTAGCGCTGAAGCTTTCTTT.

CDR3 sequence reads: CASSYYLTGMNTEAFF. The CDR3, as DNA: TGTGCCAGCAGCTACTATTTGACAGGCATGAACACTGAAGCTTTCTTT. The genes are TRBV5-5 and TRBJ1-1, with D possibly being TRBD1 (6 bases). The germline V gene has CDR1 SGHKS and CDR2 YYEKEE (reference sequence). V lost 3 bases, J lost 0 bases, and 15 bases lay in between. The CDR3 runs 16 residues.

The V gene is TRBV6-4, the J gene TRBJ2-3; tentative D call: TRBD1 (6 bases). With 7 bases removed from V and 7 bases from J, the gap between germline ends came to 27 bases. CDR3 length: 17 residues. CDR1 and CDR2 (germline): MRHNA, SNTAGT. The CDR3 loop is CASTFDSTGLLCYTQYF. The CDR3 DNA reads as TGTGCCAGCACCTTTGACAGTACAGGGCTACTCTGCTATACGCAGTATTTT.

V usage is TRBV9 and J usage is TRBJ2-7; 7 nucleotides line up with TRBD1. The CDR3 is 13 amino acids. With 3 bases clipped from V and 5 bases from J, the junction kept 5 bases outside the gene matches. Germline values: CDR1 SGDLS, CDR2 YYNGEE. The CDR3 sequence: CASSATGADEQYF. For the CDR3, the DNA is TGTGCCAGCAGCGCTACAGGGGCCGACGAGCAGTACTTC. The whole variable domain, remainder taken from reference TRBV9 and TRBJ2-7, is DSGVTQTPKHLITATGQRVTLRCSPRSGDLSVYWYQQSLDQGLQFLIQYYNGEERAKGNILERFSAQQFPDLHSELNLSSLELGDSALYFCASSATGADEQYFGPGTRLTVT.

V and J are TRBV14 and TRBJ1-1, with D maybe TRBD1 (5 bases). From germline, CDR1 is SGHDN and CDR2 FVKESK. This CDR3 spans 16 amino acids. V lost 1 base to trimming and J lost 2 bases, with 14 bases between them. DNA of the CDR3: TGTGCCAGCAGCCAAGTTTTATTTACAGGCAACACTGAAGCTTTCTTT. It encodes CASSQVLFTGNTEAFF. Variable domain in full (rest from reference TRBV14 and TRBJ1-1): EAGVTQFPSHSVIEKGQTVTLRCDPISGHDNLYWYRRVMGKEIKFLLHFVKESKQDESGMPNNRFLAERTGGTYSTLKVQPAELEDSGVYFCASSQVLFTGNTEAFFGQGTRLTVV.